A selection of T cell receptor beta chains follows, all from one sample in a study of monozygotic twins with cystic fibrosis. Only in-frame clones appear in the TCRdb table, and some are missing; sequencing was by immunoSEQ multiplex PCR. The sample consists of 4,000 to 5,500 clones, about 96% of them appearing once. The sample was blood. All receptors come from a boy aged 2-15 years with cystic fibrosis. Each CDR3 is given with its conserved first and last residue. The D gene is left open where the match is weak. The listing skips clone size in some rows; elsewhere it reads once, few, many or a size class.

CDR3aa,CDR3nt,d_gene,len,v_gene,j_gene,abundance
CATSREGGRTEAFF,TGTGCCACCAGCAGAGAAGGGGGGAGAACTGAAGCTTTCTTT,-,14,TRBV15,TRBJ1-1,-
CASSIFERPDTQYF,TGTGCCAGTAGTATATTTGAACGGCCAGATACGCAGTATTTT,-,14,TRBV19,TRBJ2-3,-
CASSQEQLPGIAKNIQYF,TGCGCCAGCAGCCAAGAGCAACTACCGGGAATAGCCAAAAACATTCAGTACTTC,-,18,TRBV4-1,TRBJ2-4,-
CASSSTGNTGELFF,TGTGCCAGCAGTTCGACGGGGAACACCGGGGAGCTGTTTTTT,-,14,TRBV9,TRBJ2-2,once
CARSYAGGSAGNIQYF,TGTGCCAGAAGCTACGCAGGGGGATCAGCCGGGAACATTCAGTACTTC,-,16,TRBV7-5,TRBJ2-4,-
CASSEGRGHEQYF,TGTGCCAGCAGTGAAGGGAGGGGGCACGAGCAGTACTTC,-,13,TRBV6-1,TRBJ2-7,-
CASSPGQAGQGYTF,TGTGCCAGCAGCCCGGGACAGGCGGGGCAAGGCTACACCTTC,TRBD1,14,TRBV6-4,TRBJ1-2,once
CASSPGIMNTEAFF,TGTGCCAGCAGTCCAGGGATTATGAACACTGAAGCTTTCTTT,-,14,TRBV11-2,TRBJ1-1,-
CASSVGRGREGKGTEAFF,TGTGCCAGCAGCGTAGGAAGGGGGCGGGAGGGGAAAGGCACTGAAGCTTTCTTT,TRBD1,18,TRBV9,TRBJ1-1,-
CASRQQGVGYGYTF,TGTGCCAGCAGGCAACAGGGGGTAGGCTATGGCTACACCTTC,TRBD1,14,TRBV7-2,TRBJ1-2,once
CSSTREGFYGYTF,TGCAGCTCCACCAGGGAGGGATTCTATGGCTACACCTTC,-,13,TRBV29-1,TRBJ1-2,-
CASSINTGRTEAFF,TGTGCCAGTAGTATTAACACAGGCAGAACTGAAGCTTTCTTT,-,14,TRBV19,TRBJ1-1,-
CASSYGYGYTF,TGTGCCAGCTCTTATGGGTACGGCTACACCTTC,-,11,TRBV14,TRBJ1-2,-
CASSTWTGRNEQFF,TGTGCCAGCAGCACCTGGACAGGGCGGAATGAGCAGTTCTTC,TRBD1,14,TRBV7-2,TRBJ2-1,-
CASSLIRPYGYTF,TGTGCCAGCAGCTTGATCAGGCCGTATGGCTACACCTTC,-,13,TRBV5-8,TRBJ1-2,-
CASSDVQGAGETQYF,TGTGCCAGCAGTGACGTACAGGGGGCGGGGGAGACCCAGTACTTC,TRBD1,15,TRBV25-1,TRBJ2-5,-
CASSIPGLITGELFF,TGTGCCAGTAGTATACCGGGACTGATAACCGGGGAGCTGTTTTTT,-,15,TRBV19,TRBJ2-2,-
CASSTGLAGGKETQYF,TGTGCCAGCAGTACTGGACTAGCGGGGGGTAAAGAGACCCAGTACTTC,TRBD2,16,TRBV4-2,TRBJ2-5,-
CASSPSGGNTIYF,TGTGCCAGCAGCCCGTCAGGTGGAAACACCATATATTTT,-,13,TRBV11-3,TRBJ1-3,-
CASSLGTGGTFYGYTF,TGTGCCAGCAGCTTAGGGACAGGGGGAACGTTCTATGGCTACACCTTC,TRBD1,16,TRBV5-4,TRBJ1-2,-
CASSYSGGEINSPLHF,TGTGCCAGCAGTTACTCTGGTGGCGAGATTAATTCACCCCTCCACTTT,-,16,TRBV6-5,TRBJ1-6,-
CAWSRHIDNQPQHF,TGTGCCTGGAGTCGCCACATAGACAATCAGCCCCAGCATTTT,-,14,TRBV30,TRBJ1-5,-
CASSLDGPSDYGYTF,TGTGCCAGCAGCTTAGACGGGCCGTCGGACTATGGCTACACCTTC,-,15,TRBV7-2,TRBJ1-2,-
CATSREVGLAGVLADTQYF,TGTGCCACCAGCAGAGAAGTGGGACTAGCGGGGGTTCTGGCAGATACGCAGTATTTT,TRBD2,19,TRBV15,TRBJ2-3,once
CSGGEYSGNTIYF,TGCAGCGGAGGGGAGTACTCTGGAAACACCATATATTTT,-,13,TRBV29-1,TRBJ1-3,-
CASTHGGGYTF,TGTGCCAGCACCCACGGGGGGGGCTACACCTTC,-,11,TRBV6-6,TRBJ1-2,-
CASSKPGTPFFTGELFF,TGTGCCAGCTCGAAACCCGGGACCCCTTTTTTCACCGGGGAGCTGTTTTTT,-,17,TRBV18,TRBJ2-2,-